The TCR beta chain described here comes from a study of post-analysis software for immune sequencing data. Study at large: Recorded subtypes: relapsing-remitting, secondary progressive, progressive-relapsing; some patients unannotated. Regarding the study as a whole: Normalized Chao1 diversity was significantly reduced in patients versus controls. F-measure co-clustering was strong for batch-matched samples.

With regard to this clonotype: The antigen is unknown.

Libraries were made from TCR beta cDNA, and they carried unique molecular identifiers. TCRdb re-analysed the PCR reads in MiXCR, keeping a single row per CDR3 protein. The table shows hundreds of thousands of distinct CDR3 sequences, with roughly three fifths occurring only once. This receptor was taken from a girl under 10 years old with multiple sclerosis. Sequencing input: blood.

The CDR3 is CASSSDRGKNTEAFF. In nucleotides, the CDR3 is TGTGCCAGCAGTTCGGACAGGGGGAAAAACACTGAAGCTTTCTTT. This chain connects TRBV12-3 or TRBV12-4 to TRBJ1-1; 10 nucleotides agree with TRBD1. J gave up 2 bases and V 4 bases, and 4 bases lay outside the gene matches. CDR3 size: 15 residues.